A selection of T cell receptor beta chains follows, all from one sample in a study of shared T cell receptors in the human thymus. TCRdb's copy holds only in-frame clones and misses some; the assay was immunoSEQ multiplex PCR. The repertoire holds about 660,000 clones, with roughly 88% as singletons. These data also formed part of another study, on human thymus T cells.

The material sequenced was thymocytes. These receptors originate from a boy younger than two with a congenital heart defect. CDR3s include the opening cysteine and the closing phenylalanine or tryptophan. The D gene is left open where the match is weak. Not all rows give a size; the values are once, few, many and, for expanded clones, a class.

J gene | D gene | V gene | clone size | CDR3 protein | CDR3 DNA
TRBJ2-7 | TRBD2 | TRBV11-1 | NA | CASSLVVAGPSYEQYF | TGTGCCAGCAGCTTAGTTGTAGCGGGTCCCTCCTACGAGCAGTACTTC
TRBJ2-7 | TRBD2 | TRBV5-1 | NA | CASSWRTSGSSYEQYF | TGCGCCAGCAGCTGGAGGACTAGCGGGAGCTCCTACGAGCAGTACTTC
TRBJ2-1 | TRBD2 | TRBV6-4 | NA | CASSDSPGLAAPYNEQFF | TGTGCCAGCAGTGACTCCCCGGGACTAGCGGCCCCCTACAATGAGCAGTTCTTC
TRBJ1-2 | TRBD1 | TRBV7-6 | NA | CASSSNRDRDGYTF | TGTGCCAGCAGCAGTAACCGGGACAGGGATGGCTACACCTTC
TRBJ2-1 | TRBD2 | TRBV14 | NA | CASSQEGLAESSYNEQFF | TGTGCCAGCAGCCAGGAGGGACTAGCCGAGAGCTCCTACAATGAGCAGTTCTTC
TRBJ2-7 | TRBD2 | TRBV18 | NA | CASSLGLPFYEQYF | TGTGCCAGCTCACTGGGACTACCATTCTACGAGCAGTACTTC
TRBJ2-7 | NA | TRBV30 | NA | CAWSTTGHDYEQYF | TGTGCCTGGAGTACGACGGGACACGACTACGAGCAGTACTTC
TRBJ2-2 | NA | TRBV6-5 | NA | CASSCMDTWELFF | TGTGCCAGCAGTTGTATGGACACTTGGGAGCTGTTTTTT
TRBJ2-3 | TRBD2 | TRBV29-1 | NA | CSVDGHPRGTRGSGVITDTQYF | TGCAGCGTTGACGGACACCCAAGAGGGACACGGGGTAGCGGGGTAATCACAGATACGCAGTATTTT
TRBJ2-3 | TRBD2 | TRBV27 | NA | CASSLRSGREEPDTQYF | TGTGCCAGCAGTTTAAGGTCGGGGCGGGAGGAGCCAGATACGCAGTATTTT
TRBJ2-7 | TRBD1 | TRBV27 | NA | CASSLSLGRGWEQYF | TGTGCCAGCAGTTTATCCCTGGGCAGGGGGTGGGAGCAGTACTTC
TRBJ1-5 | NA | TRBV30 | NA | CAWRRAGENQPQHF | TGTGCCTGGAGAAGGGCAGGGGAAAATCAGCCCCAGCATTTT
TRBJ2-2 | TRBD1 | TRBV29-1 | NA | CSAGGGDRGLPGELFF | TGCAGCGCCGGCGGCGGGGACAGGGGCCTCCCCGGGGAGCTGTTTTTT
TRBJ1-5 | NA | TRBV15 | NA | CATSRGDLTAGRSNQPQHF | TGTGCCACCAGCAGGGGCGATCTGACGGCGGGGCGAAGCAATCAGCCCCAGCATTTT
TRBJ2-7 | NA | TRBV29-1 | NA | CSVEYRGLYEQYF | TGCAGCGTTGAGTACAGGGGACTCTACGAGCAGTACTTC
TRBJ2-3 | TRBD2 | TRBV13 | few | CASSFSGRDTQYF | TGTGCCAGCAGCTTTAGCGGGAGAGATACGCAGTATTTT
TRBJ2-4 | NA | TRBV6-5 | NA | CASSLGGTKNIQYF | TGTGCCAGCAGTTTAGGAGGGACCAAAAACATTCAGTACTTC
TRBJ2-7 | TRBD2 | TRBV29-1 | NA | CSVGAGGYEQYF | TGCAGCGTCGGGGCGGGGGGCTACGAGCAGTACTTC
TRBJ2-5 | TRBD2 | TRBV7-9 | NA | CASSLENQRDEWETQYF | TGTGCCAGCAGCTTAGAAAACCAGCGGGATGAATGGGAGACCCAGTACTTC
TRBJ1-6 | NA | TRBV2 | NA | CASREGYNSPLHF | TGTGCCAGCAGGGAGGGGTACAATTCACCCCTCCACTTT
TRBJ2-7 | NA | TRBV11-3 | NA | CASSLDQGGGRSYEQYF | TGTGCCAGCAGCTTAGATCAAGGAGGAGGACGCTCCTACGAGCAGTACTTC
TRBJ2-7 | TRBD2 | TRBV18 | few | CASSPGTSGRAAPSFEQYF | TGTGCCAGCTCACCTGGGACTAGCGGGAGGGCGGCGCCTAGCTTCGAGCAGTACTTC
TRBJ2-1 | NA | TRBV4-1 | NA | CASSQRDFNEQFF | TGCGCCAGCAGCCAGCGGGATTTCAATGAGCAGTTCTTC
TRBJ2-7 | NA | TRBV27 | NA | CASWSGRAPYEQYF | TGTGCCAGCTGGAGTGGCAGGGCCCCCTACGAGCAGTACTTC
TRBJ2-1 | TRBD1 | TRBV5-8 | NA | CASSLRDRGENEQFF | TGTGCCAGCAGTCTACGGGACAGGGGTGAGAATGAGCAGTTCTTC
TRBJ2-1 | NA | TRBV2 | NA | CASKNQEKRAVIYNEQFF | TGTGCCAGCAAGAACCAGGAGAAGCGGGCCGTTATCTACAATGAGCAGTTCTTC
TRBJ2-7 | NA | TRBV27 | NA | CASSGRDDLYEQYF | TGTGCCAGCAGTGGGCGGGACGACCTCTACGAGCAGTACTTC
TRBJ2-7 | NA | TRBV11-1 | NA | CASSSGKANSYEQYF | TGTGCCAGCAGCTCAGGAAAGGCGAATTCCTACGAGCAGTACTTC
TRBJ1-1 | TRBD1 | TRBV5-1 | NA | CASSLAGTGTEAFF | TGCGCCAGCAGCTTGGCGGGGACAGGAACTGAAGCTTTCTTT
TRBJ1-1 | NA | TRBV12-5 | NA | CASGRTGNTEAFF | TGTGCTAGTGGCCGAACCGGGAACACTGAAGCTTTCTTT
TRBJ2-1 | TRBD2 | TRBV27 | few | CASRERGSYNEQFF | TGTGCCAGCAGGGAGCGGGGATCCTACAATGAGCAGTTCTTC
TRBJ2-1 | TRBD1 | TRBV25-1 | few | CATTGQHNEQFF | TGTGCCACTACGGGACAGCACAATGAGCAGTTCTTC
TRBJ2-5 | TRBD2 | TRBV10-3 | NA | CAISESREDKTQYF | TGTGCCATCAGTGAGTCGCGGGAGGACAAGACCCAGTACTTC
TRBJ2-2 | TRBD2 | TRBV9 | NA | CASSTESGSPTGELFF | TGTGCCAGCAGCACCGAAAGCGGGAGTCCCACCGGGGAGCTGTTTTTT
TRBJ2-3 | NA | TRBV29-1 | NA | CSVDETRRWTDTQYF | TGCAGCGTTGACGAGACTAGAAGGTGGACAGATACGCAGTATTTT
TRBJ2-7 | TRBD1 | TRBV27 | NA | CASTPAGQGGEQYF | TGTGCCAGCACCCCGGCGGGACAGGGAGGGGAGCAGTACTTC
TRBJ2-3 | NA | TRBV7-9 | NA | CASSPRRVGRSTDTQYF | TGTGCCAGCAGCCCACGAAGGGTAGGGAGAAGCACAGATACGCAGTATTTT
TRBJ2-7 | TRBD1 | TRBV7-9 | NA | CASSPGQFLSKQYF | TGTGCCAGCAGCCCGGGACAGTTCCTTTCGAAGCAGTACTTC
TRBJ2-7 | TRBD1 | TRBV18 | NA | CASSPGQVYSYEQYF | TGTGCCAGCTCACCGGGACAGGTTTACTCCTACGAGCAGTACTTC
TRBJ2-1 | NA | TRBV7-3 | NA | CASSVIASSYNEQFF | TGTGCCAGCAGCGTAATAGCGAGCTCCTACAATGAGCAGTTCTTC
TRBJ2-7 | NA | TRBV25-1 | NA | CASSESYSPFHEQYF | TGTGCCAGCAGTGAATCGTACAGCCCCTTCCACGAGCAGTACTTC
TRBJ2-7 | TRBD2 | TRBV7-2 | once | CASSLVGGGTYEQYF | TGTGCCAGCAGCTTAGTTGGCGGGGGAACCTACGAGCAGTACTTC
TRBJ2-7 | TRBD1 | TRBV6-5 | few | CASSAGQGIREQYF | TGTGCCAGCAGCGCAGGACAGGGGATCCGCGAGCAGTACTTC